This record covers a single TCR beta chain. Its antigen remains unidentified. The data stem from a study of cytomegalovirus exposure and HLA in healthy donors. General observations from the study: Rare sequences made up most TCRs, while some public TCRs were found in many donors. Cytomegalovirus association was listed for about 170 TCR beta chains. The authors confirmed in vitro that three CMV-associated chains were specific for CMV antigens. In the 130 or so validation repertoires, under 95% of cluster scores exceeded 0, per a later analysis.

Germline V gene data show CDR1 as SEHNR and CDR2 as FQNEAQ (reference sequence). The CDR3 runs to 14 residues. J was trimmed by 0 bases and V by 4 bases; bases with no gene match: 1. Clones were sequenced by immunoSEQ multiplex PCR, and TCRdb holds only the in-frame ones, with some missing. Of roughly 300,000 clones detected, approximately 90% appear once; the ten largest clones hold 0.7% to 0.85%. This clonotype originated in a woman in her late teens or twenties in good health and CMV-seronegative. The specimen sequenced was PBMCs. The chain employs TRBV7-9 and TRBJ1-1; 8 bases align to TRBD1. The CDR3 coding sequence is TGTGCCAGCAGCTCGGGACAGGTGAACACTGAAGCTTTCTTT. Its translation is CASSSGQVNTEAFF.